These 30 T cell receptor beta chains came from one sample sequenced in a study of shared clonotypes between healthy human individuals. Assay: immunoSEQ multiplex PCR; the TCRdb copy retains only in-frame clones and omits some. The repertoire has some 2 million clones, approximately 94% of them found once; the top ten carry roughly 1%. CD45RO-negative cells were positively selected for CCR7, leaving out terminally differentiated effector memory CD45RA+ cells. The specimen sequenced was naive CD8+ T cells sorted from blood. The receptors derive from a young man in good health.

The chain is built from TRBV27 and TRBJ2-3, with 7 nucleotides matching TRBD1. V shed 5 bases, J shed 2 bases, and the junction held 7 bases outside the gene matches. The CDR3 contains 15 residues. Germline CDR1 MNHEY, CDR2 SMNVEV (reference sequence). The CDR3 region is CASSDRAPDTDTQYF. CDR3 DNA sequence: TGTGCCAGCAGTGACAGGGCCCCCGACACAGATACGCAGTATTTT.

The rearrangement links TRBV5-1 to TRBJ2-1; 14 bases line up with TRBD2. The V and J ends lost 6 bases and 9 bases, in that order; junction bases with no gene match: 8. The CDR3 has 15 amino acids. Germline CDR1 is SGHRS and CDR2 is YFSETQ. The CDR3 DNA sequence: TGCGCCAGCACCTCGACTAGCGGGGGGGCCGGTGAGCAGTTCTTC. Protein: CASTSTSGGAGEQFF.

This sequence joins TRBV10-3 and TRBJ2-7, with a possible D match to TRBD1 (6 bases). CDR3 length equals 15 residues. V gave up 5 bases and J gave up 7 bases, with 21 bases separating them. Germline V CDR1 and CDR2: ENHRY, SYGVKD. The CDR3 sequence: CAISLRKGDPGEQYF. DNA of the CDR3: TGTGCCATCAGTCTTCGGAAGGGGGACCCGGGGGAGCAGTACTTC.

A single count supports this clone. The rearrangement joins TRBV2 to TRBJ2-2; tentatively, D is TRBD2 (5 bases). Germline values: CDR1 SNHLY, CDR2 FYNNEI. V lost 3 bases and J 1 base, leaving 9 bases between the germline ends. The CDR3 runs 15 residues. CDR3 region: CASSEIEGNTGELFF. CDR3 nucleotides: TGTGCCAGCAGTGAGATCGAGGGGAACACCGGGGAGCTGTTTTTT.

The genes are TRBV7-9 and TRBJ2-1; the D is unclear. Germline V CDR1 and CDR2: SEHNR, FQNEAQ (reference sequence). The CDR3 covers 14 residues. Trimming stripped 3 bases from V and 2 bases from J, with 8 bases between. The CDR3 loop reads CASSFGRPYNEQFF. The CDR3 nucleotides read TGTGCCAGCAGCTTTGGGCGACCCTACAATGAGCAGTTCTTC.

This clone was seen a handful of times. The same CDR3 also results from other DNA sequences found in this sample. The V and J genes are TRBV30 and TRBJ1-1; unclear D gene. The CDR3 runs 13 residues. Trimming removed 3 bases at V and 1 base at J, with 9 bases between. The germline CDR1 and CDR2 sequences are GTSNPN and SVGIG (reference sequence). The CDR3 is CAWSPDPNTEAFF. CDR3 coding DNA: TGTGCCTGGAGCCCGGACCCGAACACTGAAGCTTTCTTT.

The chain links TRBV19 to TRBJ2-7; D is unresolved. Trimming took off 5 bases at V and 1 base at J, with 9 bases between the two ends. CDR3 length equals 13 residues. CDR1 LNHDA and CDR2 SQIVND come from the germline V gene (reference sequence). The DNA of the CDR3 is TGTGCCAGTAGTTCGGCGTTATCCTACGAGCAGTACTTC. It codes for CASSSALSYEQYF.

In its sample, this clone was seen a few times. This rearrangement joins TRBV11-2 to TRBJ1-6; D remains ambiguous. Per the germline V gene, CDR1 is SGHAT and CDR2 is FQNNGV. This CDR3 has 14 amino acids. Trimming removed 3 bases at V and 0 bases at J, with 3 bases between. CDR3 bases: TGTGCCAGCAGCTTCAGCTCCTATAATTCACCCCTCCACTTT. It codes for CASSFSSYNSPLHF. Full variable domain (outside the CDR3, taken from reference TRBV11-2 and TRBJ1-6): EAGVAQSPRYKIIEKRQSVAFWCNPISGHATLYWYQQILGQGPKLLIQFQNNGVVDDSQLPKDRFSAERLKGVDSTLKIQPAKLEDSAVYLCASSFSSYNSPLHFGNGTRLTVT.

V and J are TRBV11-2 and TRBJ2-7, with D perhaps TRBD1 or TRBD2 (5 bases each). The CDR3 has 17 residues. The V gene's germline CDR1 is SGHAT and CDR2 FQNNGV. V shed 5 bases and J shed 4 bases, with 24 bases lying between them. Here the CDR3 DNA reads TGTGCCAGCAGCCCCAGGACACTCGGGGTTCCTTTTTACGAGCAGTACTTC. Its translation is CASSPRTLGVPFYEQYF.

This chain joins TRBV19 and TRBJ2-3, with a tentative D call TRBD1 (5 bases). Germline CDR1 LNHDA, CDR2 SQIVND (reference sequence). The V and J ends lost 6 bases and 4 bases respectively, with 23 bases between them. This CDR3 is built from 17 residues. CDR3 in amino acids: CASSLNNQGISSDTQYF. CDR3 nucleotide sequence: TGTGCCAGTAGCTTGAACAATCAGGGAATTTCGTCAGATACGCAGTATTTT. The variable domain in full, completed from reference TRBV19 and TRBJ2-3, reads DGGITQSPKYLFRKEGQNVTLSCEQNLNHDAMYWYRQDPGQGLRLIYYSQIVNDFQKGDIAEGYSVSREKKESFPLTVTSAQKNPTAFYLCASSLNNQGISSDTQYFGPGTRLTVL.

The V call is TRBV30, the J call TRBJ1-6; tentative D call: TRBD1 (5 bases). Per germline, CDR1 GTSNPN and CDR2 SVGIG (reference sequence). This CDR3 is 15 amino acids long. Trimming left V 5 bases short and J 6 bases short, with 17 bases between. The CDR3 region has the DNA TGTGCCTGGGAAGGCCGGGGGAAACTTAATTCACCCCTCCACTTT. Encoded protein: CAWEGRGKLNSPLHF.

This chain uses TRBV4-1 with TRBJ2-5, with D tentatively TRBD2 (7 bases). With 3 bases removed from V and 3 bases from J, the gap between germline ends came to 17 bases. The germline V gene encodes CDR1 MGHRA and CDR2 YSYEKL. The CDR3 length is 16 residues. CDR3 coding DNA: TGCGCCAGCAGCCATGAGAGGGGGGGCCCGGAAGAGACCCAGTACTTC. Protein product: CASSHERGGPEETQYF.

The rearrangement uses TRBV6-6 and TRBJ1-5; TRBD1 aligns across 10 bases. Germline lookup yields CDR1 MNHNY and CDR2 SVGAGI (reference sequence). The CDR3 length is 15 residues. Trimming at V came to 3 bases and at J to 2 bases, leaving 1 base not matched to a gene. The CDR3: CASSYGTGGNQPQHF. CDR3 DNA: TGTGCCAGCAGTTATGGGACAGGGGGCAATCAGCCCCAGCATTTT.

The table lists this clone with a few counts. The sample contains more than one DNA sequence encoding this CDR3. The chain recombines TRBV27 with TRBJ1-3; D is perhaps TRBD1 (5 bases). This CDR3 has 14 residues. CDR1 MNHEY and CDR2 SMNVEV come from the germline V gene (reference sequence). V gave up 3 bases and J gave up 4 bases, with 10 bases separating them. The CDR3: CASSLGGLGNTIYF. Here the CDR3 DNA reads TGTGCCAGCAGTTTGGGGGGTCTAGGAAACACCATATATTTT.

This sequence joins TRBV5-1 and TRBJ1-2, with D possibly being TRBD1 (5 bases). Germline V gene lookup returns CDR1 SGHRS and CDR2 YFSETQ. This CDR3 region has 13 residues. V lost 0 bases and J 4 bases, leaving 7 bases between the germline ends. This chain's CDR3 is CASSLAQGYGYTF. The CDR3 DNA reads TGCGCCAGCAGCTTGGCCCAGGGCTATGGCTACACCTTC.

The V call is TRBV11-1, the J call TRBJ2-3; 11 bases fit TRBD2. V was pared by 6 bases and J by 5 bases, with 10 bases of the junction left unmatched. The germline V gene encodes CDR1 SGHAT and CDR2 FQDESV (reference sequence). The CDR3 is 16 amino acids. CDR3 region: CASSSLAGDKGDTQYF. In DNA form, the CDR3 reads TGTGCCAGCAGTTCACTAGCGGGAGATAAAGGAGATACGCAGTATTTT.

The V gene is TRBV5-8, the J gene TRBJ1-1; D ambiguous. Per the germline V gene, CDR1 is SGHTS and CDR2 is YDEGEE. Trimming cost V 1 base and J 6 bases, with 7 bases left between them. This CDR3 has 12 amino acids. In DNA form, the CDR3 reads TGTGCCAGCAGCTTGAGGGTCCCTGAAGCTTTCTTT. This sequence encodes CASSLRVPEAFF.

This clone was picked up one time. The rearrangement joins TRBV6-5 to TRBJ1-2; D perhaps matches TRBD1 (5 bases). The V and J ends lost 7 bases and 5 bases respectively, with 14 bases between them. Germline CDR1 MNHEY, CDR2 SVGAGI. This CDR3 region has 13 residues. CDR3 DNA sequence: TGTGCCAGCACTCCCTGGGGGGATTATGGCTACACCTTC. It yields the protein CASTPWGDYGYTF.

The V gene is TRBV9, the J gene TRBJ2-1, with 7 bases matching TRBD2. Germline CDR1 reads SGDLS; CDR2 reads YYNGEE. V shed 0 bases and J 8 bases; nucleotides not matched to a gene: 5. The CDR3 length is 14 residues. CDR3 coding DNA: TGTGCCAGCAGCGTAGCTGTGGGGAGGGATGAGCAGTTCTTC. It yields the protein CASSVAVGRDEQFF.

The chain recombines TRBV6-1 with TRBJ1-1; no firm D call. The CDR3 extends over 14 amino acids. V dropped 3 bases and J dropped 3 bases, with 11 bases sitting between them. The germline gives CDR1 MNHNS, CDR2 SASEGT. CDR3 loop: CASSDRAPDTEAFF. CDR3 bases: TGTGCCAGCAGTGACCGGGCCCCGGACACTGAAGCTTTCTTT.

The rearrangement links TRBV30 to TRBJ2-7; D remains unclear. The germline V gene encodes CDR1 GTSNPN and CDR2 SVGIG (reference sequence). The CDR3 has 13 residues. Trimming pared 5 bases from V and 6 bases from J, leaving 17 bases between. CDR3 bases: TGTGCCTGGCTGGAGACATCACTGTCCGAGCAGTACTTC. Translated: CAWLETSLSEQYF.

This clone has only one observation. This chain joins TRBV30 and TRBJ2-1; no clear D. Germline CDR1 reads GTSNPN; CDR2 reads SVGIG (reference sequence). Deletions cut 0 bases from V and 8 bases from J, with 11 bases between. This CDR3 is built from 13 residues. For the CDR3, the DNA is TGTGCCTGGAGTGTGGGTTCCTTCTATGAGCAGTTCTTC. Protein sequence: CAWSVGSFYEQFF.

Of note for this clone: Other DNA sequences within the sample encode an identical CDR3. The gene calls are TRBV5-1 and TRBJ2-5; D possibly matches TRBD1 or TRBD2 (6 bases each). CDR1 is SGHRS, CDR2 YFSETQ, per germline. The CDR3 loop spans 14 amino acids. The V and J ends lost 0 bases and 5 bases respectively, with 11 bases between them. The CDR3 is CASSLGTGRETQYF. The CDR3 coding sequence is TGCGCCAGCAGCTTGGGAACAGGGAGGGAGACCCAGTACTTC.

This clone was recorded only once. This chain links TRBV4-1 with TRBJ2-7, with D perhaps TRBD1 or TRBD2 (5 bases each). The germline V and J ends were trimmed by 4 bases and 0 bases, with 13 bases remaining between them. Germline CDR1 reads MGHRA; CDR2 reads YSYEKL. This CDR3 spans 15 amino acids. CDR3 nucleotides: TGCGCCAGCAGCCTACCCGGGACGGGCTCCTACGAGCAGTACTTC. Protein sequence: CASSLPGTGSYEQYF.

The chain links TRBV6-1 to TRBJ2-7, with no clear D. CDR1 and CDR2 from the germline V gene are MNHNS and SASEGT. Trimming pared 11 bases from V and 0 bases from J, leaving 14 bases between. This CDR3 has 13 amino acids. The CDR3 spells CAVYTAVSYEQYF. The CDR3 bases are TGTGCCGTCTATACGGCCGTCTCCTACGAGCAGTACTTC.

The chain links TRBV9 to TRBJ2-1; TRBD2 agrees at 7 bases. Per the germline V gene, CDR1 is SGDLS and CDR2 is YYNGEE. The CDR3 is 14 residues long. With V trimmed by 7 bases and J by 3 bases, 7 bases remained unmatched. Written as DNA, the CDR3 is TGTGCCAGCGGTTCTAGCGGAGGCTACAATGAGCAGTTCTTC. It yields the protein CASGSSGGYNEQFF.

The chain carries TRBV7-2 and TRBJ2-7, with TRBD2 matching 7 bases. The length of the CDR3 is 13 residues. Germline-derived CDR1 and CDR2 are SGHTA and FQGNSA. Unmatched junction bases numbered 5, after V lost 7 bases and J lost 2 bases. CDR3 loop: CASNRAGTYEQYF. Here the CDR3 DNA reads TGTGCCAGCAACCGAGCGGGGACCTACGAGCAGTACTTC. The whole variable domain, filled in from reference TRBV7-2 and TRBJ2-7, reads GAGVSQSPSNKVTEKGKDVELRCDPISGHTALYWYRQSLGQGLEFLIYFQGNSAPDKSGLPSDRFSAERTGGSVSTLTIQRTQQEDSAVYLCASNRAGTYEQYFGPGTRLTVT.

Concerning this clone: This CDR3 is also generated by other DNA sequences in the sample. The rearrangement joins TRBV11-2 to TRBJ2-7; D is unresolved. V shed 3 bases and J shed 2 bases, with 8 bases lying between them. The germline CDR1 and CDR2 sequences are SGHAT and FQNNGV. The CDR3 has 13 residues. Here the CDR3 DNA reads TGTGCCAGCAGCTTGGGTCAAACCTACGAGCAGTACTTC. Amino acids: CASSLGQTYEQYF.

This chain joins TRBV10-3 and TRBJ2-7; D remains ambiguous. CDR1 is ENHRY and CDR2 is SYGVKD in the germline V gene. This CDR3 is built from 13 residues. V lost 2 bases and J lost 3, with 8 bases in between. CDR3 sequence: CAISEDTYYEQYF. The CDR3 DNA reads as TGTGCCATCAGTGAGGACACATACTACGAGCAGTACTTC.

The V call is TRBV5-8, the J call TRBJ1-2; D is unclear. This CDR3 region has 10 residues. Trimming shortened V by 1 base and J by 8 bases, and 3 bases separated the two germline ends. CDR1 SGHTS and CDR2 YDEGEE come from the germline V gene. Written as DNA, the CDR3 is TGTGCCAGCAGCTTGAACGGCTACACCTTC. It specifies CASSLNGYTF.